A selection of T cell receptor beta chains follows, all from one sample in a study of human T cells and chemical hapten exposure. Via MiXCR, TCRdb re-called the RACE reads, giving one row per CDR3 protein. The table has under 300,000 distinct CDR3 sequences, about 8.6% seen once; the top ten hold over 2%. Sample: whole blood, taken in connection with sensitization to the hapten diphenylcyclopropenone (DPC). Receptors were obtained from a woman aged 35 to 49 with alopecia areata. Some clones in this sample may be carry-over from other donors' samples. The CDR3 runs from the conserved cysteine through the conserved F or W. The D gene is left open where the match is weak. Some rows mark clone size as missing; the rest say once, few, many or name a class of expanded clone.

TRBV7-3	.	.	TRBJ2-5	CASSLLGFGETQYF	TGTGCCAGCAGCTTATTAGGCTTTGGGGAGACCCAGTACTTC
TRBV28	many	.	TRBJ2-1	CASIRNGDGWQFF	TGTGCCAGCATCCGAAACGGGGACGGATGGCAGTTCTTC
TRBV29-1	few	.	TRBJ2-2	CSVELANTGELFF	TGCAGCGTTGAATTAGCGAACACCGGGGAGCTGTTTTTT
TRBV7-2	.	TRBD2	TRBJ2-3	CASSLAWTSVSTDTQYF	TGTGCCAGCAGCTTAGCATGGACTAGCGTCAGCACAGATACGCAGTATTTT
TRBV7-2	many	.	TRBJ1-5	CASSHGLNNQPQHF	TGTGCCAGCAGCCACGGACTCAACAATCAGCCCCAGCATTTT
TRBV7-2	.	TRBD2	TRBJ2-7	CASSFTSGSDEQYF	TGTGCCAGCAGCTTTACTAGCGGGAGCGACGAGCAGTACTTC
TRBV11-2	.	.	TRBJ2-5	CASGGRQETQYF	TGTGCCAGCGGGGGCCGCCAAGAGACCCAGTACTTC
TRBV6-2/TRBV6-3	few	TRBD2	TRBJ2-3	CASSYSKREGHTDTQYF	TGTGCCAGCAGTTACTCGAAGCGGGAGGGCCACACAGATACGCAGTATTTT
TRBV11-1	many	TRBD2	TRBJ2-7	CASSPSGGLGEQYF	TGTGCCAGCAGCCCGAGCGGGGGCCTGGGCGAGCAGTACTTC
TRBV7-2	few	.	TRBJ2-3	CASSQIGAADTQYF	TGTGCCAGCAGCCAGATAGGGGCGGCAGATACGCAGTATTTT
TRBV7-2	.	TRBD2	TRBJ2-3	CASSSRGGGGTDTQYF	TGTGCCAGCAGCTCCCGGGGGGGAGGTGGCACAGATACGCAGTATTTT
TRBV10-3	many	TRBD2	TRBJ2-1	CAGGGGPVDEQFF	TGTGCCGGTGGGGGAGGGCCGGTTGATGAGCAGTTCTTC
TRBV2	many	.	TRBJ1-1	CASTTPQGMNTEAFF	TGTGCCAGCACCACCCCACAGGGAATGAACACTGAAGCTTTCTTT
TRBV10-3	few	.	TRBJ2-3	CAISESRRTDTQYF	TGTGCCATCAGTGAGTCTCGGAGGACAGATACGCAGTATTTT
TRBV7-2	.	.	TRBJ2-5	CASSSSSSGETQYF	TGTGCCAGCAGCTCCAGTAGTAGCGGAGAGACCCAGTACTTC
TRBV29-1	.	.	TRBJ1-1	CSPDPPECRWGFTTEAFF	TGCAGCCCCGACCCTCCGGAGTGCAGATGGGGTTTTACCACTGAAGCTTTCTTT
TRBV7-8	.	.	TRBJ2-4	CASSFNSQNIQYF	TGTGCCAGCAGCTTTAACAGCCAAAACATTCAGTACTTC
TRBV7-2	.	TRBD2	TRBJ2-7	CASSLPGTSGGVSYEQYF	TGTGCCAGCAGCTTACCCGGGACTAGCGGGGGAGTTTCCTACGAGCAGTACTTC
TRBV6-2/TRBV6-3	.	TRBD2	TRBJ2-5	CASSALGLKQETQYF	TGTGCCAGCAGTGCTTTGGGACTAAAGCAAGAGACCCAGTACTTC
TRBV6-2/TRBV6-3	many	TRBD1	TRBJ2-1	CASRKGTGPFNEQFF	TGTGCCAGCAGAAAAGGGACAGGGCCCTTCAATGAGCAGTTCTTC
TRBV6-6	.	TRBD1	TRBJ1-6	CASSSRDRSSPLHF	TGTGCCAGCAGTTCCCGGGACAGAAGCTCACCCCTCCACTTT
TRBV28	many	TRBD2	TRBJ2-5	CASSLAGGNQETQYF	TGTGCCAGCAGTTTAGCGGGAGGAAATCAAGAGACCCAGTACTTC
TRBV11-1	few	.	TRBJ2-1	CASSFWGVLNNEQFF	TGTGCCAGCAGCTTCTGGGGCGTACTCAACAATGAGCAGTTCTTC
TRBV10-3	few	TRBD2	TRBJ2-3	CAISPGVAGNTDTQYF	TGTGCCATCAGTCCCGGGGTAGCGGGTAACACAGATACGCAGTATTTT
TRBV6-1	.	.	TRBJ1-5	CASSERPTRFNQPQHF	TGTGCCAGCAGTGAACGCCCGACTCGGTTTAATCAGCCCCAGCATTTT
TRBV5-4	few	.	TRBJ1-4	CASSPPGSGEKLFF	TGTGCCAGCAGCCCCCCCGGGTCTGGGGAAAAACTGTTTTTT
TRBV12-3/TRBV12-4	many	.	TRBJ1-2	CATRGGGRRYGYTF	TGTGCCACCCGAGGGGGGGGACGGCGGTACGGCTACACCTTC
TRBV3-1	.	TRBD2	TRBJ2-1	CASSPRASGSLNEQFF	TGTGCCAGCAGCCCCCGGGCTAGCGGGAGTTTGAATGAGCAGTTCTTC
TRBV7-2	many	TRBD1	TRBJ1-1	CASSVTGETEAFF	TGTGCCAGCAGCGTAACAGGGGAGACTGAAGCTTTCTTT
TRBV7-3	.	TRBD2	TRBJ2-2	CASSQATSGTGELFF	TGTGCCAGCAGCCAGGCTACTAGCGGAACCGGGGAGCTGTTTTTT
TRBV4-3	few	TRBD2	TRBJ2-2	CASSQYLAGVSTGELFF	TGCGCCAGCAGCCAGTACCTAGCGGGAGTGAGCACCGGGGAGCTGTTTTTT
TRBV3-1	.	TRBD2	TRBJ2-5	CASSQVPPGLAGPQETQYF	TGTGCCAGCAGCCAAGTACCTCCGGGACTAGCGGGACCTCAAGAGACCCAGTACTTC
TRBV12-3/TRBV12-4	.	.	TRBJ2-7	CASSLRGVDSYEQYF	TGTGCCAGCAGTTTAAGGGGCGTGGACTCCTACGAGCAGTACTTC
TRBV12-3/TRBV12-4	many	TRBD2	TRBJ2-1	CASSLGTSGSYEQFF	TGTGCCAGCAGTTTAGGGACTAGCGGGAGCTATGAGCAGTTCTTC
TRBV4-2	few	.	TRBJ1-1	CASSQGEGRNTEAFF	TGTGCCAGCAGCCAAGGTGAGGGGAGGAACACTGAAGCTTTCTTT
TRBV20-1	few	TRBD2	TRBJ2-1	CSAPPLTSGPYNEQFF	TGCAGTGCCCCACCCCTTACTAGCGGCCCGTACAATGAGCAGTTCTTC
TRBV10-3	few	TRBD1	TRBJ1-6	CAISEPGQRNSPLHF	TGTGCCATCAGTGAGCCGGGACAGAGAAATTCACCCCTCCACTTT
TRBV7-2	few	TRBD2	TRBJ2-7	CASSLAGTSGKYEQYF	TGTGCCAGCAGCTTAGCGGGGACTAGCGGGAAATACGAGCAGTACTTC
TRBV28	many	.	TRBJ2-1	CASSNRGGSYNEQFF	TGTGCCAGCAGCAACAGAGGGGGCTCCTACAATGAGCAGTTCTTC
TRBV6-2/TRBV6-3	few	.	TRBJ2-1	CASSSSGRNEQFF	TGTGCCAGCAGCTCATCTGGGCGGAATGAGCAGTTCTTC
TRBV28	many	TRBD1	TRBJ2-1	CASSLSGGTGDNEQFF	TGTGCCAGCAGTTTATCAGGGGGGACAGGGGACAATGAGCAGTTCTTC
TRBV27	many	.	TRBJ1-5	CASSLRNQPQHF	TGTGCCAGCAGTTTAAGGAATCAGCCCCAGCATTTT
TRBV6-1	few	TRBD2	TRBJ2-3	CASSPPVGLAITDTQYF	TGTGCCAGCAGCCCACCAGTGGGACTAGCGATCACAGATACGCAGTATTTT
TRBV29-1	few	TRBD2	TRBJ2-7	CSVLSPSPLAGYYEQYF	TGCAGCGTTTTATCCCCAAGCCCACTAGCGGGATACTACGAGCAGTACTTC
TRBV11-2	few	TRBD2	TRBJ2-3	CASSLRLAGEIGTQYF	TGTGCCAGCAGCTTACGACTAGCGGGAGAGATAGGTACGCAGTATTTT
TRBV12-3/TRBV12-4	few	TRBD2	TRBJ2-2	CASSPGLAGVGGELFF	TGTGCCAGCAGTCCGGGACTAGCGGGAGTTGGTGGGGAGCTGTTTTTT
TRBV20-1	few	TRBD1	TRBJ1-5	CSVADRGLNQPQHF	TGCAGTGTCGCGGACAGGGGTCTCAATCAGCCCCAGCATTTT
TRBV28	.	.	TRBJ2-1	CASNLRLEGNEQFF	TGTGCCAGCAATCTGAGACTAGAGGGCAATGAGCAGTTCTTC
TRBV6-5	many	.	TRBJ2-1	CASSYGSLTYNEQFF	TGTGCCAGCAGTTACGGGTCCTTAACCTACAATGAGCAGTTCTTC
TRBV5-6	many	.	TRBJ1-4	CASSGRANEKLFF	TGTGCCAGCAGCGGCCGGGCAAATGAAAAACTGTTTTTT
TRBV3-1	many	.	TRBJ1-1	CASSQDHGPRTEAFF	TGTGCCAGCAGCCAAGATCACGGCCCACGGACTGAAGCTTTCTTT
TRBV24-1	.	TRBD2	TRBJ2-5	CATVAGGGEQETQYF	TGTGCCACCGTAGCGGGAGGGGGAGAACAAGAGACCCAGTACTTC
TRBV7-9	.	.	TRBJ2-1	CASSLGPSLGRSYNEQFF	TGTGCCAGCAGCTTAGGCCCCTCACTAGGGCGCTCCTACAATGAGCAGTTCTTC
TRBV4-1	few	.	TRBJ2-7	CASSQDPVRQLQYF	TGCGCCAGCAGCCAAGATCCCGTAAGACAGCTGCAGTACTTC